The sequence of this TCR beta chain was determined in a study of CD8+CD57+ T cells in acquired aplastic anemia (dated by TCRdb to the late 2010s). Background for the entire study: On average, sorted CD4+ and CD8+ cells yielded around 3.1 ug of extracted DNA, with a range of about 0.17 to 27.4 ug. A CD8+CD57+ expansion meant a frequency higher than the mean frequency seen in healthy subjects. What the work shows at the level of the full study, not this receptor alone: Around 31 CD8+ CDR3 sequences were shared between patients and controls but appeared highly expressed in patients and within their immunodominant clones. No significant difference in CD8+ Simpson's diversity was found between patients and healthy controls (P=0.060).

Genomic DNA was used as template for profiling of TCR beta VDJ combinations and CDR3 sequences. TCR repertoire sequencing was run on an Illumina HiSeq 2000. As for how the authors treated the data: TRBV/TRBJ rearrangement plots, CDR3 size and DJ length profiles, and Simpson's diversity index were used to evaluate the repertoires. The most abundant DNA sequence in the deep sequencing data was taken as the immunodominant clone. CDR3 amino acid sequences were screened for sharing across subjects and compared with published repertoires and the VDJdb database. Using fastp at Q25 and MiXCR, TCRdb reprocessed the public reads and kept productive beta chains. All rows with the same CDR3 protein become a single entry with the most common DNA and genes. The V and J calls were not made by the authors but by TCRdb's processing. The sample records roughly 280,000 distinct CDR3 sequences, approximately 57% of which are singletons. The top ten clones comprise approximately 1.3% of the sample.

Patients chosen for sequencing had shown expansion of CD8+CD57+ cells by flow cytometry. All patients had severe acquired aplastic anemia diagnosed by International Study of Aplastic Anemia and Agranulocytosis and Camitta criteria. At the time blood was sampled, none of the patients had received any therapy. In this study, sorted CD4+ and CD8+ T cells from the blood of healthy subjects and of severe aplastic anemia patients had their TCR repertoires deep-sequenced. Patients were enrolled in the USA under clinicaltrials.gov protocols 00001620, 01623167, 00001397, 00071045, 00081523 and 00961064. Ficoll-Paque density gradient centrifugation was used to isolate peripheral blood mononuclear cells. CD4+ and CD8+ T cells were sorted by FACS or magnetic beads before DNA extraction. Trimming costs V 4 bases and J 3 bases, and their ends lie 21 bases apart. There are 17 amino acids in the CDR3, from cysteine to phenylalanine inclusive. Just CDR3 DNA is preserved here, 51 bases in frame from base 1. From the germline V gene, CDR1 is SGDLS and CDR2 is YYNGEE.

This clonotype was seen many times. Its cognate antigen has yet to be identified. Base quality data are lacking; no much larger clone is found one base away. The specimen was sorted CD4+, CD8+, or CD8+CD57+ T cells (not recorded which) from PBMCs. The chain is encoded by TRBV9 joined to TRBJ2-3; a tentative D match to TRBD1 spans 6 bases. This TCR was recovered from a human donor with aplastic anemia. The nucleotides read TGTGCCAGCAGCATCCAAGGGGGTAGTTTGGGAACAGATACGCAGTATTTT. This gives the protein CASSIQGGSLGTDTQYF.